This TCR beta chain appears in the sequencing data of a study of Ad26.COV2.S vaccination and SARS-CoV-2 variants (dated by TCRdb to the early 2020s). Context from the whole study: Donors in the vaccine arm were drawn from COV1001, a multicentre, randomized, double-blind, placebo-controlled phase I-IIa trial testing Ad26.COV2.S in healthy adults. Ad26.COV2.S was administered intramuscularly at a dose of 5x10^10 or 1x10^11 viral particles, either as one shot or as two shots given 56 days apart. The specificity and breadth of SARS-CoV-2-reactive T cell receptors after Ad26.COV2.S vaccination were assessed by TCRbeta repertoire sequencing. A total of about 30 samples were included in the TCR-sequenced set, comprising 19 Ad26.COV2.S vaccine recipients, 5 placebo recipients and 8 SARS-CoV-2 convalescent individuals. Trial participants were randomized into five groups of five, in which low-dose or high-dose Ad26.COV2.S was given once or twice, or placebo was given on both occasions. Throughout the experiments and outcome assessment, investigators stayed blinded to trial group allocation.

CDR1 and CDR2, looked up from the germline V gene, are SNHLY and FYNNEI. Trimming costs V 7 bases and J 0 bases, and their ends lie 15 bases apart. Counted from cysteine to phenylalanine, this CDR3 has 15 amino acids. The sequence is cut down to CDR3 DNA, 45 bases in frame from base 1. Study-wide conclusions, independent of this receptor: According to the authors, total T cell responses may have been underestimated by the TCR breadth and depth analyses. Substantial breadth of spike-specific CD8+ and CD4+ T cell responses was reported after vaccination. Compared with placebo recipients, Ad26.COV2.S recipients showed higher spike-specific TCR breadth (P = 0.0014). Comparing responses between vaccine doses or regimens was not something the study was powered to do. Non-spike TCR breadth was comparable between vaccine and placebo recipients, consistent with the vaccine containing only spike.

The treatment or condition label of this sample denotes: 19 received Ad26.COV2.S at low or high dose, single or two shots; roughly 5 received placebo; per-sample allocation not given. Repertoires of vaccine and placebo recipients were sequenced from samples collected on day 63 after the first injection. In Cohort 1b, about 25 adults aged 18-55 years were enrolled at a single site in Boston, USA, between 29 July and 7 August 2020. Ad26.COV2.S consisted of a replication-incompetent adenovirus type 26 vector by which a prefusion-stabilized SARS-CoV-2 spike protein from the original Wuhan strain was expressed. Comment on this clone: The antigen it recognizes is unknown. No base quality values were provided; no much bigger clone lies one nucleotide off.

The immunoSEQ Assay was used to sequence TCRbeta CDR3 regions. After extraction, genomic DNA underwent amplification by bias-controlled multiplex PCR, followed by high-throughput sequencing. The paper's data handling went like this. To quantify the absolute abundance of every unique TCRbeta CDR3 region, sequences were collapsed and filtered. T cell fraction was estimated by normalizing TCRbeta template counts to usable DNA, with usable DNA measured through amplification of reference genes found in all nucleated cells. Repertoire TCRs were annotated as SARS-CoV-2-specific by exact matching of V gene, CDR3 amino acid sequence and J gene to a known reactive TCR set. The reference SARS-CoV-2 TCR set was obtained from MIRA and was filtered for enrichment in COVID-19-positive ImmuneCODE repertoires, whereby public or cross-reactive TCRs were removed. Using the MIRA antigens, annotated TCRs were further analysed by specific ORF or by position within an ORF. Breadth was defined as the number of annotated unique rearrangements divided by the total number of unique productive rearrangements, and depth was defined as the summed frequency of the annotated unique rearrangements. Two-sided Wilcoxon rank-sum tests were applied when comparing TCR breadth between groups. Not all clones reach the TCRdb copy of this immuneACCESS table, which keeps in-frame sequences only. Checked studies attribute under half of the gap to unresolved V genes and leave the rest unexplained. The V and J calls and clone size were taken over from that table, and D and trimming were inferred from the DNA. For this sample there are over 450,000 clones; about 89% appear just once. More than 1.5% of the sample goes to the ten largest clones.

Sample: peripheral blood, taken in a trial of Ad26.COV2.S vaccine versus placebo. The TCR sequence derives from a person between 18 and 65 years old who received the Ad26.COV2.S COVID-19 vaccine or a placebo. The chain is assembled from TRBV2 and TRBJ1-2, with a tentative D gene TRBD1 over 6 matching bases. The CDR3 protein sequence reads: CASKAGGSANYGYTF. The sequenced DNA: TGTGCCAGCAAGGCCGGGGGCTCAGCTAACTATGGCTACACCTTC.